The 32 T cell receptor beta chains presented below share a single source sample, sequenced in a study of T cells in Graves' hyperthyroidism and ophthalmopathy. What was amplified from RNA transcripts were TCR beta CDR3 regions. The HTBI primer set drove a first-round RT-PCR of the TCR CDR3. TCRdb re-called the multiplex PCR reads with MiXCR, one entry per CDR3 protein. The profile covers roughly 510,000 distinct CDR3 sequences, with 46% appearing a single time and about two fifths taken by the ten largest. The sample consisted of peripheral blood or thyroid tissue (not recorded which). The receptor source for this set is an adult woman with Graves' disease, either hyperthyroidism or ophthalmopathy (not recorded which).

The chain carries TRBV10-3 and TRBJ1-2, with D hard to call. Trimming shortened V by 3 bases and J by 4 bases, and 6 bases separated the two germline ends. CDR1 and CDR2 (germline): ENHRY, SYGVKD. This CDR3 region has 12 residues. The CDR3, as DNA: TGTGCCATCAGTGATCTGACCTATGGCTACACCTTC. Its protein product is CAISDLTYGYTF.

This clonotype was seen more than once but under ten times. This chain uses TRBV20-1 with TRBJ2-5; 9 nucleotides align to TRBD1. The V segment lost 3 bases and the J segment 7 bases; nucleotides outside the gene matches: 3. CDR3 length: 12 residues. Germline V gene lookup returns CDR1 DFQATT and CDR2 SNEGSKA (reference sequence). The CDR3 loop reads CSASGTGWTQYF. The CDR3 DNA is TGCAGTGCTAGTGGGACAGGGTGGACCCAGTACTTC.

This sequence joins TRBV9 and TRBJ2-2; possible D gene TRBD1, 6 bases. The CDR3 covers 16 residues. The germline CDR1 and CDR2 sequences are SGDLS and YYNGEE. The V and J ends lost 2 bases and 4 bases respectively, with 15 bases between them. DNA for the CDR3: TGTGCCAGCAGCGTCAGCCTCGGGACACTCACCGGGGAGCTGTTTTTT. The encoded protein is CASSVSLGTLTGELFF.

The genes are TRBV29-1 and TRBJ1-3; D uncertain. This CDR3 has 12 residues. Germline CDR1 is SQVTM and CDR2 is ANQGSEA. Trimming cost V 5 bases and J 10 bases, with 15 bases left between them. In nucleotides, the CDR3 is TGCAGCGTTTGGGGAGAGGGCAAGACCATATATTTT. Encoded protein: CSVWGEGKTIYF. Together with reference TRBV29-1 and TRBJ1-3, the CDR3 gives the full variable domain: SAVISQKPSRDICQRGTSLTIQCQVDSQVTMMFWYRQQPGQSLTLIATANQGSEATYESGFVIDKFPISRPNLTFSTLTVSNMSPEDSSIYLCSVWGEGKTIYFGEGSWLTVV.

The chain couples TRBV2 to TRBJ2-6; weak D call: TRBD1 (6 bases). CDR1 and CDR2 (germline): SNHLY, FYNNEI. Trimming cost V 7 bases and J 4 bases, with 11 bases left between them. CDR3 length: 14 residues. CDR3 sequence: CASTQDRGANVLTF. CDR3 DNA: TGTGCCAGCACCCAAGACAGGGGGGCCAACGTCCTGACTTTC.

This clonotype was recorded at least ten times. The chain has TRBV7-2 and TRBJ1-4, with a tentative D call TRBD1 (5 bases). Trimming took off 2 bases at V and 8 bases at J, with 12 bases between the two ends. CDR1 is SGHTA and CDR2 is FQGNSA in the germline V gene. The CDR3 totals 14 residues. In DNA, the CDR3 is TGTGCCAGCAGCTTAAGCAGGGTAGGGGAAAAACTGTTTTTT. Its protein is CASSLSRVGEKLFF.

The chain links TRBV5-5 to TRBJ2-7; a weak D match, TRBD2 (5 bases). The V end was cut by 5 bases, the J end by 0 bases, with 12 bases between. CDR1 and CDR2 (germline): SGHKS, YYEKEE (reference sequence). CDR3 size: 14 residues. CDR3: CASRPRDSSYEQYF. CDR3 bases: TGTGCCAGCAGGCCCCGGGATAGCTCCTACGAGCAGTACTTC.

The chain links TRBV7-9 to TRBJ2-7; 10 bases line up with TRBD1. J lost 6 bases, V lost 5 bases, and 13 bases had no gene match. Germline assignment: CDR1 SEHNR and CDR2 FQNEAQ (reference sequence). The CDR3 contains 16 residues. The CDR3 nucleotides are TGTGCCAGCAGCCACCGGGACAGGGGATCGTTTTGCGAGCAGTACTTC. Amino acids: CASSHRDRGSFCEQYF.

This clonotype was observed at least ten times. V usage is TRBV4-2 and J usage is TRBJ2-5; TRBD1 matches 8 bases. From germline, CDR1 is LGHNA and CDR2 YNFKEQ. The CDR3 extends over 16 amino acids. The J segment lost 4 bases and the V segment lost 1 base, leaving 8 bases of the junction unmatched. For the CDR3, the DNA is TGTGCCAGCAGCCAAGGGCAGGGGGCTTGGGCAGAGACCCAGTACTTC. It translates to CASSQGQGAWAETQYF.

This clonotype was observed many times. V usage is TRBV12-3 or TRBV12-4 and J usage is TRBJ2-2; 7 nucleotides agree with TRBD2. CDR3 length equals 15 residues. The ends lost 7 bases at V and 7 bases at J; junction bases unmatched: 12. This CDR3 is CASTPTGTKGGELFF. CDR3 nucleotide sequence: TGTGCCAGCACCCCAACCGGGACTAAAGGCGGGGAGCTGTTTTTT.

This clonotype was picked up many times. The chain recombines TRBV2 with TRBJ1-6; D may be TRBD1 (6 bases). This CDR3 region has 16 residues. Trimming cost V 6 bases and J 5 bases, with 17 bases left between them. The germline V gene has CDR1 SNHLY and CDR2 FYNNEI. In DNA form, the CDR3 reads TGTGCCAGCAGAAAAGAGGGGGGTATAAATAATTCACCCCTCCACTTT. Amino acid sequence: CASRKEGGINNSPLHF. Full variable domain (rest looked up from reference TRBV2 and TRBJ1-6): EPEVTQTPSHQVTQMGQEVILRCVPISNHLYFYWYRQILGQKVEFLVSFYNNEISEKSEIFDDQFSVERPDGSNFTLKIRSTKLEDSAMYFCASRKEGGINNSPLHFGNGTRLTVT.

This clonotype was detected ten times or more. The J gene is TRBJ1-2, the V gene TRBV29-1, with D unclear. The CDR3 is 15 amino acids. Germline V CDR1 and CDR2: SQVTM, ANQGSEA. Trimming pared 4 bases from V and 2 bases from J, leaving 17 bases between. This CDR3 is CSVAPRTTDNYGYTF. The CDR3 DNA reads as TGCAGCGTTGCCCCCAGAACGACCGACAACTATGGCTACACCTTC.

The table lists this clonotype with many counts. This chain uses TRBV20-1 with TRBJ2-3, with 11 bases fitting TRBD2. The CDR3 has 13 amino acids. Germline V gives CDR1 DFQATT, CDR2 SNEGSKA (reference sequence). The V segment lost 5 bases and the J segment 4 bases; nucleotides outside the gene matches: 2. The CDR3 reads CSAPLAGADTQYF. The CDR3 DNA reads as TGCAGTGCTCCACTAGCGGGAGCAGATACGCAGTATTTT.

Ten or more counts support this clonotype. The V and J genes are TRBV28 and TRBJ1-5; TRBD1 matches 7 bases. The V and J ends lost 6 bases and 5 bases, in that order; junction bases with no gene match: 10. Germline values: CDR1 MDHEN, CDR2 SYDVKM. The CDR3 length is 15 residues. CDR3 coding DNA: TGTGCCAGCAGCCTCCCGGGACAGCACGATCAGCCCCAGCATTTT. Residues: CASSLPGQHDQPQHF.

This clonotype was detected a few times. The genes are TRBV14 and TRBJ2-7; the match to TRBD1 covers 10 bases. Unmatched junction bases numbered 3, after V lost 1 base and J lost 3 bases. Germline V gene data show CDR1 as SGHDN and CDR2 as FVKESK. This CDR3 has 15 amino acids. CDR3 bases: TGTGCCAGCAGCCAAGCTCGGGACAGGGGCTACGAGCAGTACTTC. Amino acids: CASSQARDRGYEQYF.

This chain links TRBV7-9 with TRBJ2-3; 7 bases map to TRBD2. The CDR3 spans 19 residues. In germline, CDR1 is SEHNR, CDR2 FQNEAQ (reference sequence). J gave up 4 bases and V 1 base, and 17 bases lay outside the gene matches. The CDR3 loop is CASSLGASGYNADADTQYF. CDR3 nucleotides: TGTGCCAGCAGCTTAGGGGCTAGCGGCTACAACGCTGACGCAGATACGCAGTATTTT.

This clonotype has a count of ten or more. The V call is TRBV7-8, the J call TRBJ2-2; 12 positions match TRBD2. The V and J ends lost 4 bases and 5 bases, in that order; junction bases with no gene match: 5. The germline V gene has CDR1 SGHVS and CDR2 FQNEAQ. CDR3 length: 16 amino acids. The CDR3 here is CASSYASGRGTGELFF. The CDR3 DNA reads as TGTGCCAGCAGCTACGCTAGCGGGAGGGGGACCGGGGAGCTGTTTTTT.

At least ten counts were recorded for this clonotype. The chain employs TRBV7-9 and TRBJ1-6; no definite D call. The CDR3 sequence is 13 residues long. Trimming cost V 1 base and J 13 bases, with 11 bases left between them. CDR1 and CDR2 from the germline V gene are SEHNR and FQNEAQ (reference sequence). DNA of the CDR3: TGTGCCAGCAGCTTAGATGGAGTGTCGCCCCTCCACTTT. Its translation is CASSLDGVSPLHF.

This clonotype was seen ten or more times. The chain employs TRBV24-1 and TRBJ1-5; D remains unclear. The CDR3 consists of 15 residues. In germline, CDR1 is KGHDR, CDR2 SFDVKD. V lost 4 bases, J lost 7 bases, and 16 bases lay in between. CDR3 nucleotides: TGTGCCACCAGTGACCGCTTCTCACCGCTCCAGCCCCAGCATTTT. It encodes CATSDRFSPLQPQHF.

V usage is TRBV29-1 and J usage is TRBJ1-1; 9 bases map to TRBD1. V gave up 1 base and J gave up 4 bases; unmatched junction bases: 10. There are 16 residues in the CDR3. Germline CDR1 SQVTM, CDR2 ANQGSEA. The CDR3 region is CSVEGGTGGVSTEAFF. CDR3 bases: TGCAGCGTTGAAGGGGGAACAGGGGGCGTTAGCACTGAAGCTTTCTTT.

The chain is built from TRBV7-8 and TRBJ2-5; tentatively, D is TRBD1 (6 bases). Germline CDR1 is SGHVS and CDR2 is FQNEAQ. The CDR3 consists of 14 residues. Trimming shortened V by 5 bases and J by 5 bases, and 15 bases separated the two germline ends. The CDR3 here is CASSLNRAFETQYF. The CDR3 nucleotides read TGTGCCAGCAGCCTGAACAGGGCATTCGAGACCCAGTACTTC. The full variable domain, its missing parts supplied by reference TRBV7-8 and TRBJ2-5, is GAGVSQSPRYKVAKRGQDVALRCDPISGHVSLFWYQQALGQGPEFLTYFQNEAQLDKSGLPSDRFFAERPEGSVSTLKIQRTQQEDSAVYLCASSLNRAFETQYFGPGTRLLVL.

The chain couples TRBV7-2 to TRBJ2-5; tentatively, D is TRBD2 (5 bases). CDR1 and CDR2 from the germline V gene are SGHTA and FQGNSA. This CDR3 comprises 14 residues. Trimming removed 2 bases from V and 9 bases from J, with 16 bases in between. CDR3 sequence (DNA): TGTGCCAGCAGCTTACTTATGCCGGGGTTGTCCCAGTACTTC. It specifies CASSLLMPGLSQYF.

This clonotype was counted many times. The chain has TRBV20-1 and TRBJ1-3; D ambiguous. V lost 2 bases to trimming and J lost 2 bases, with 10 bases between them. Germline CDR1 is DFQATT and CDR2 is SNEGSKA (reference sequence). There are 14 residues in the CDR3. CDR3 region: CSARSGLTGNTIYF. CDR3 in DNA: TGCAGTGCTAGAAGTGGGTTGACTGGAAACACCATATATTTT.

This clonotype was observed at least ten times. J is TRBJ2-5 and V is TRBV20-1; D is ambiguous. Trimming stripped 1 base from V and 7 bases from J, with 31 bases between. Germline CDR1 reads DFQATT; CDR2 reads SNEGSKA (reference sequence). This CDR3 region has 19 residues. The CDR3 DNA is TGCAGTGCTAGAGGGAGTCTTTGGGTCCGCGGTCCGCCAATAAGGACCCAGTACTTC. Amino acids: CSARGSLWVRGPPIRTQYF.

This sequence joins TRBV20-1 and TRBJ1-2; no reliable D call. Germline V lookup: CDR1 DFQATT, CDR2 SNEGSKA (reference sequence). CDR3 length: 14 residues. The V end lost 5 bases, the J end lost 4 bases, and 17 bases lay between the germline ends. The CDR3 sequence is CSAPPNSFSYGYTF. CDR3 sequence (DNA): TGCAGTGCTCCGCCCAACTCTTTTAGCTATGGCTACACCTTC.

The gene calls are TRBV15 and TRBJ2-1; 8 nucleotides match TRBD1. Germline V gene lookup returns CDR1 LNHNV and CDR2 YYDKDF (reference sequence). Germline trimming cut 3 bases from V and 8 bases from J; bases unmatched to any gene: 9. CDR3 size: 15 residues. The chain's CDR3 is CATSSLLDRAYEQFF. Here the CDR3 DNA reads TGTGCCACCAGCAGCCTATTGGACAGGGCGTATGAGCAGTTCTTC.

Worth noting for this clonotype: Germline and junction disagree at one end, which may indicate a read error. The chain combines TRBV5-1 with TRBJ2-5, with 7 bases matching TRBD1. The CDR3 contains 15 residues. Germline CDR1 and CDR2: SGHRS and YFSETQ. The chain's CDR3 is CASSFSTGSRETQYF. CDR3 nucleotides: TGTGCCAGCAGCTTCTCGACAGGGAGTCGAGAGACCCAGTACTTC.

This clonotype was detected ten times or more. V is TRBV19 and J is TRBJ2-5; D gene uncertain. V was clipped by 3 bases and J by 5 bases, with 25 bases between them. The CDR3 has 18 residues. The germline CDR1 and CDR2 sequences are LNHDA and SQIVND (reference sequence). The CDR3 reads CASSMISLPLISLETQYF. CDR3 DNA sequence: TGTGCCAGTAGTATGATCAGTCTTCCGCTGATTTCGTTGGAGACCCAGTACTTC.

This chain links TRBV20-1 with TRBJ2-5, with D perhaps TRBD2 (6 bases). This CDR3 comprises 12 residues. Between the trimmed V and J ends, which lost 3 bases and 5 bases, there was a span of 10 bases. The germline CDR1 and CDR2 sequences are DFQATT and SNEGSKA (reference sequence). CDR3 loop: CSARIGGETQYF. In DNA form, the CDR3 reads TGCAGTGCTAGGATAGGAGGGGAGACCCAGTACTTC.

This clonotype came up a few times. The chain couples TRBV7-2 to TRBJ2-5, with TRBD1 as a possible D gene (5 bases). Germline CDR1 SGHTA, CDR2 FQGNSA. The CDR3 has 15 residues. V shed 5 bases and J shed 5 bases, with 18 bases lying between them. The CDR3 DNA reads TGTGCCAGCAGCCAAGGCCGGCAGGGTTGGGAGACCCAGTACTTC. It translates to CASSQGRQGWETQYF. Full variable domain (remainder filled in from reference TRBV7-2 and TRBJ2-5): GAGVSQSPSNKVTEKGKDVELRCDPISGHTALYWYRQSLGQGLEFLIYFQGNSAPDKSGLPSDRFSAERTGGSVSTLTIQRTQQEDSAVYLCASSQGRQGWETQYFGPGTRLLVL.

In this sample, this clonotype turned up once. The chain uses TRBV2 and TRBJ1-4; a possible D gene is TRBD1 (5 bases). Germline V gene sequence: CDR1 SNHLY, CDR2 FYNNEI. V lost 5 bases to trimming and J lost 5 bases, with 18 bases between them. The CDR3 runs 16 residues. The CDR3 nucleotides are TGTGCCAGCAGTAGTGACCCACAGGCGTGGAATGAAAAACTGTTTTTT. Its translation is CASSSDPQAWNEKLFF.

The rearrangement uses TRBV20-1 and TRBJ2-7; 10 bases match TRBD1. The germline V gene encodes CDR1 DFQATT and CDR2 SNEGSKA (reference sequence). This CDR3 is built from 16 residues. V lost 0 bases and J lost 4; bases outside the gene matches: 9. The DNA for the CDR3 is TGCAGTGCTAGAGATTATACCCGGGACAGGGGATACGAGCAGTACTTC. It encodes CSARDYTRDRGYEQYF.